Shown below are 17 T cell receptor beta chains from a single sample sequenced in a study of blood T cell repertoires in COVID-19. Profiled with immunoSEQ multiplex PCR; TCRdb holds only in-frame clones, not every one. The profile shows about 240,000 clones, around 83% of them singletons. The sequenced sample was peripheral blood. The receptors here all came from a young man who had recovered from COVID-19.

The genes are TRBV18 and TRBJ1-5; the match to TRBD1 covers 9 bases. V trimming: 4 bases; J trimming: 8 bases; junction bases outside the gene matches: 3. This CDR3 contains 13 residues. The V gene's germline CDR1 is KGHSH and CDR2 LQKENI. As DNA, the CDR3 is TGTGCCAGCTCACGGACAGGGGTGGAGCCCCAGCATTTT. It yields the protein CASSRTGVEPQHF.

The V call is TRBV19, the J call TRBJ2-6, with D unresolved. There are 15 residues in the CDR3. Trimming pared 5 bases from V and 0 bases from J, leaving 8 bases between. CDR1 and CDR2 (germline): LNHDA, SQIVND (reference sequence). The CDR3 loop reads CASSVTNSGANVLTF. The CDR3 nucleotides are TGTGCCAGTAGTGTTACAAACTCTGGGGCCAACGTCCTGACTTTC. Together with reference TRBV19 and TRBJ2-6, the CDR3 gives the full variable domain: DGGITQSPKYLFRKEGQNVTLSCEQNLNHDAMYWYRQDPGQGLRLIYYSQIVNDFQKGDIAEGYSVSREKKESFPLTVTSAQKNPTAFYLCASSVTNSGANVLTFGAGSRLTVL.

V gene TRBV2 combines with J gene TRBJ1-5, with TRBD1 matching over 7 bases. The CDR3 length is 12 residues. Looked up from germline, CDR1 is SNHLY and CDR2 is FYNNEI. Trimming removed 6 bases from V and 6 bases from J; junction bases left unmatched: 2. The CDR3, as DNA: TGTGCCAGCAGGCAGGGGGGTCAGCCCCAGCATTTT. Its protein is CASRQGGQPQHF.

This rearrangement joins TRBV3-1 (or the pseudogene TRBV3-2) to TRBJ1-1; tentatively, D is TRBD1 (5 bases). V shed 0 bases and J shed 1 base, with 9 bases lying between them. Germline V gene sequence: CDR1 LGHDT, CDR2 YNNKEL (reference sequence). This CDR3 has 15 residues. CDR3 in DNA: TGTGCCAGCAGCCAAGACAGACAGTGGAACACTGAAGCTTTCTTT. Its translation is CASSQDRQWNTEAFF.

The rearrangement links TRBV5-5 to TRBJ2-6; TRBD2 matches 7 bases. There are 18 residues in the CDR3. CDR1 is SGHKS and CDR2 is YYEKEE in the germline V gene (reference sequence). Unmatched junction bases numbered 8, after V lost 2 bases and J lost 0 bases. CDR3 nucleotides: TGTGCCAGCAGCTTAAAGGCGGGGGTACGCTCTGGGGCCAACGTCCTGACTTTC. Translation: CASSLKAGVRSGANVLTF.

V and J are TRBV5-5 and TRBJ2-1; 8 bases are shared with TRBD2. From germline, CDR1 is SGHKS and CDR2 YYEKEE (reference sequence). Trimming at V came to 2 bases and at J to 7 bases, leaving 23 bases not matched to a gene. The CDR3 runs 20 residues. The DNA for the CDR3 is TGTGCCAGCAGCTTTACTGTTTTGGTGGTAGCGGGGTGGGGTGGGAATGAGCAGTTCTTC. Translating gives CASSFTVLVVAGWGGNEQFF.

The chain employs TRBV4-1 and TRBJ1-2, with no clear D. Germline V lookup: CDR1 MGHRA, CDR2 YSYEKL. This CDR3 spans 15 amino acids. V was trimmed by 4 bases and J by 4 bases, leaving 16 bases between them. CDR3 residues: CASSLPHSTGYGYTF. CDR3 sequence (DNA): TGCGCCAGCAGCCTTCCACATTCAACGGGCTATGGCTACACCTTC.

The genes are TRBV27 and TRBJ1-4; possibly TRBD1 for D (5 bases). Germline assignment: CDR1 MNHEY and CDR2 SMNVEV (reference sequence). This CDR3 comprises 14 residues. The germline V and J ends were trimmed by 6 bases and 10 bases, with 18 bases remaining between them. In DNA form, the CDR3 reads TGTGCCAGCAGCACATCTCGGGGGTCGGGAAAACTGTTTTTT. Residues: CASSTSRGSGKLFF.

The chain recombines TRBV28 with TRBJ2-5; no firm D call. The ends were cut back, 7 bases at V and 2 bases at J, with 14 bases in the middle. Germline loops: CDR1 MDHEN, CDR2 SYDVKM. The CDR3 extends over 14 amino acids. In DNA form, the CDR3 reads TGTGCCAGCAACCCTAATTACAGTCAAGAGACCCAGTACTTC. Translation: CASNPNYSQETQYF. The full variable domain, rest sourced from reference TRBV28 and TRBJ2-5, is DVKVTQSSRYLVKRTGEKVFLECVQDMDHENMFWYRQDPGLGLRLIYFSYDVKMKEKGDIPEGYSVSREKKERFSLILESASTNQTSMYLCASNPNYSQETQYFGPGTRLLVL.

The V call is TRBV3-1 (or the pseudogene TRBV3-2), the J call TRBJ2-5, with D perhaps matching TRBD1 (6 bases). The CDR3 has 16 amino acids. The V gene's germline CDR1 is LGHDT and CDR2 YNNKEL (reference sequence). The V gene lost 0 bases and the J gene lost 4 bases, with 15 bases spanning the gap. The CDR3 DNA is TGTGCCAGCAGCCAAGATCTTTCTGGGGGCCTAGAGACCCAGTACTTC. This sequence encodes CASSQDLSGGLETQYF.

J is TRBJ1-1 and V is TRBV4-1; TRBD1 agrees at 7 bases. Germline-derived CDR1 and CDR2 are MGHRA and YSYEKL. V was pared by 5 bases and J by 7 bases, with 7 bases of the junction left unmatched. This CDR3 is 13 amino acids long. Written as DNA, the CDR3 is TGCGCCAGCAGCAAAGGGACAGTTAATGAAGCTTTCTTT. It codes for CASSKGTVNEAFF.

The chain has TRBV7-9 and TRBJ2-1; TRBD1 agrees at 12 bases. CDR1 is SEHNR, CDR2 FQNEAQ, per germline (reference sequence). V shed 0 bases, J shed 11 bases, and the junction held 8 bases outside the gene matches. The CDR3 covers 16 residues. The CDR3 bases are TGTGCCAGCAGCTTAGCGATAGGGGACAGGGGGCGAAAGCAGTTCTTC. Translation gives CASSLAIGDRGRKQFF.

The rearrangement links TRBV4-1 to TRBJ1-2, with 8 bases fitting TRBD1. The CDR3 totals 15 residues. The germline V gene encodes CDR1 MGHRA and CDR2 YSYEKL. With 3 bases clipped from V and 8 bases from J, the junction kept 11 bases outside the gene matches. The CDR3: CASSQVTRGQKGYTF. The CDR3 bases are TGCGCCAGCAGCCAGGTGACCAGGGGGCAAAAAGGCTACACCTTC.

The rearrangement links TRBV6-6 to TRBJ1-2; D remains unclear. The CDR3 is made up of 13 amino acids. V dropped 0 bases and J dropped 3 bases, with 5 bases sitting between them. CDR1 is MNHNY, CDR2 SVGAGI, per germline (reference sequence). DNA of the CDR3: TGTGCCAGCAGTTACTCGGGCGACTATGGCTACACCTTC. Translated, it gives CASSYSGDYGYTF.

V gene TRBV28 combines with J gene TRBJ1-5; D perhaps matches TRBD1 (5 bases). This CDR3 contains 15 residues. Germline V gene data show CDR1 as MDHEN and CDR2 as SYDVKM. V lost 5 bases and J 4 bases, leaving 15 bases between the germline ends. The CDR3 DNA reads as TGTGCCAGCAGTCAGTTCAGGGCGCCGAATCAGCCCCAGCATTTT. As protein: CASSQFRAPNQPQHF.

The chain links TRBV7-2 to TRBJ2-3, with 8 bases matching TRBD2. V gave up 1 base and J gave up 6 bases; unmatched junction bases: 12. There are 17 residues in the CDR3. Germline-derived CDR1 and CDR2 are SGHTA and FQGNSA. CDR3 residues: CASSLERRRGALDTQYF. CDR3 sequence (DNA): TGTGCCAGCAGCTTAGAGCGTCGGCGGGGGGCTTTGGATACGCAGTATTTT. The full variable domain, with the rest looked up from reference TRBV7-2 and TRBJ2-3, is GAGVSQSPSNKVTEKGKDVELRCDPISGHTALYWYRQSLGQGLEFLIYFQGNSAPDKSGLPSDRFSAERTGGSVSTLTIQRTQQEDSAVYLCASSLERRRGALDTQYFGPGTRLTVL.

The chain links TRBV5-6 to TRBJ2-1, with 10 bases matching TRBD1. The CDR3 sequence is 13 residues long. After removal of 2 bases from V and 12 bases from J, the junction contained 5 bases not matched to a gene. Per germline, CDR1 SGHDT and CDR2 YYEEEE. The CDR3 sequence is CASSFGTGDRQFF. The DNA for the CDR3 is TGTGCCAGCAGCTTCGGGACAGGGGACCGGCAGTTCTTC.